This T cell receptor (beta chain) was observed in a study of T-cell reconstitution after alpha-beta-depleted transplantation in children. Study outcomes and limitations: Several hundred expanded graft clones reportedly were the source of alpha-beta T cells about two months after transplant. At the one-year point after transplant, T-cell counts and TCRbeta diversity were found to come mostly from T cells that had been newly produced. Some patients showed high day-60 TCRbeta diversity, which derived from surviving recipient T cells and thymic progenitors.

With respect to this clonotype: Its cognate antigen is unknown.

Unique molecular identifiers were incorporated into the prepared TCRbeta library. TCRdb re-derived calls from the PCR reads in MiXCR, one entry per CDR3 protein. This sample has hundreds of thousands of distinct CDR3 sequences; approximately 13% occur once, and the top ten carry over 2%. The V end was cut by 0 bases, the J end by 5 bases, with 13 bases between. This CDR3 is built from 16 residues. CDR1 is LGHDT and CDR2 is YNNKEL in the germline V gene (reference sequence). The sample consisted of PBMCs, mostly from graft donor cells, taken 360 days after TCRalphabeta/CD19-depleted stem cell transplant. The rearrangement links TRBV3-1 to TRBJ2-2; D may be TRBD1 (6 bases). This sequence originates from a male patient between 5 and 17 years old who had a stem cell transplant for acute myeloid leukemia, so the T cells may come from the graft donor. In DNA, the CDR3 is TGTGCCAGCAGCCAAGATCTGGGGGCGCGTACCGGGGAGCTGTTTTTT. It yields the protein CASSQDLGARTGELFF. The full variable domain, its missing parts supplied by reference TRBV3-1 and TRBJ2-2, is DTAVSQTPKYLVTQMGNDKSIKCEQNLGHDTMYWYKQDSKKFLKIMFSYNNKELIINETVPNRFSPKSPDKAHLNLHINSLELGDSAVYFCASSQDLGARTGELFFGEGSRLTVL.